Listed below are T cell receptor beta chains from one sample, sequenced in a study of spatial heterogeneity in lung cancer. TCRdb reprocessed the 5' RACE reads with MiXCR, giving one entry per CDR3 protein. Of tens of thousands of distinct CDR3 sequences in the sample, roughly an eighth were seen once. Material: PBMCs, obtained at surgery. The source is a male donor with early-stage non-small cell lung cancer. Each CDR3 is given with its conserved first and last residue. The D gene is left open where the match is weak. Part of the rows lack a size; the others show once, few, many or a class for expanded clones.

j_call	d_call	v_call	clone_size	cdr3_aa	cdr3_nt
TRBJ2-5	TRBD2	TRBV12-3/TRBV12-4	many	CASSQSGGASKTQYF	TGTGCCAGCAGCCAAAGCGGGGGGGCCTCGAAGACCCAGTACTTC
TRBJ1-2	-	TRBV4-1	many	CASSQDSRTGRGYTF	TGCGCCAGCAGCCAAGATTCTCGTACCGGGCGTGGCTACACCTTC
TRBJ2-1	-	TRBV15	-	CAARWGASSYNEQFF	TGTGCCGCTCGTTGGGGGGCCTCCTCCTACAATGAGCAGTTCTTC
TRBJ2-7	-	TRBV3-1	-	CASSQGASYEQYF	TGTGCCAGCAGCCAAGGAGCAAGTTACGAGCAGTACTTC
TRBJ2-7	TRBD2	TRBV14	-	CASSQDASGRTEQYF	TGTGCCAGCAGCCAAGATGCTAGCGGGAGGACCGAGCAGTACTTC
TRBJ1-1	-	TRBV30	-	CAWSQASEAFF	TGTGCCTGGAGTCAGGCCTCAGAAGCTTTCTTT
TRBJ1-5	TRBD1	TRBV27	many	CASSPGQGEVFNQPQHF	TGTGCCAGCAGTCCTGGACAGGGTGAAGTGTTCAATCAGCCCCAGCATTTT
TRBJ1-1	-	TRBV5-1	few	CASSLSDDTEAFF	TGCGCCAGCAGCTTGTCGGACGACACTGAAGCTTTCTTT
TRBJ1-4	-	TRBV29-1	few	CSVVDSTNEKLFF	TGCAGCGTCGTGGACAGTACAAATGAAAAACTGTTTTTT
TRBJ2-3	-	TRBV6-5	few	CASSYYGGVGTDTQYF	TGTGCCAGCAGTTATTACGGGGGAGTCGGCACAGATACGCAGTATTTT
TRBJ2-5	TRBD1	TRBV5-1	few	CASSFGQEETQYF	TGCGCCAGCAGCTTCGGACAGGAAGAGACCCAGTACTTC
TRBJ1-1	TRBD1	TRBV14	few	CASSRQGGNTEAFF	TGTGCCAGCAGTCGACAGGGGGGAAACACTGAAGCTTTCTTT
TRBJ1-2	-	TRBV14	few	CASSQDSASNYGYTF	TGTGCCAGCAGCCAAGACAGCGCATCTAACTATGGCTACACCTTC
TRBJ2-7	TRBD1	TRBV5-1	-	CASSFRGQGKNNEQYF	TGCGCCAGCAGCTTCCGCGGACAGGGGAAGAACAACGAGCAGTACTTC
TRBJ2-5	-	TRBV29-1	few	CSAGERETQYF	TGCAGCGCGGGCGAGAGAGAGACCCAGTACTTC
TRBJ2-1	-	TRBV11-3	-	CASSLEMGEQFF	TGTGCCAGCAGCTTAGAAATGGGGGAGCAGTTCTTC
TRBJ2-7	TRBD2	TRBV4-2	-	CASSQDSSAGGTYEQYF	TGTGCCAGCAGCCAGGATTCCTCGGCGGGAGGAACCTACGAGCAGTACTTC
TRBJ2-2	-	TRBV6-1	few	CASRGQSAGELFF	TGTGCCAGCAGGGGACAAAGCGCCGGGGAGCTGTTTTTT
TRBJ1-4	-	TRBV11-2	-	CASMDSMNEKLFF	TGTGCCAGCATGGACAGCATGAATGAAAAACTGTTTTTT
TRBJ1-1	-	TRBV2	few	CASSLWDGGKNTEAFF	TGTGCCAGCAGCCTTTGGGACGGGGGGAAGAACACTGAAGCTTTCTTT
TRBJ1-1	TRBD1	TRBV7-9	-	CASSPPTGDTEAFF	TGTGCCAGCAGTCCACCGACAGGGGACACTGAAGCTTTCTTT
TRBJ1-1	-	TRBV29-1	many	CSVEQGMNTEAFF	TGCAGCGTTGAACAGGGCATGAACACTGAAGCTTTCTTT
TRBJ2-7	TRBD2	TRBV7-2	-	CASSLVVAGAYEQYF	TGTGCCAGCAGCTTAGTGGTAGCGGGGGCCTACGAGCAGTACTTC
TRBJ2-7	-	TRBV20-1	few	CSARVWVADSYEQYF	TGCAGTGCACGAGTTTGGGTAGCGGACTCCTACGAGCAGTACTTC
TRBJ2-7	TRBD1	TRBV5-1	-	CASSLVSRQGAKYEQYF	TGCGCCAGCAGCTTGGTTTCCCGACAGGGGGCGAAATACGAGCAGTACTTC
TRBJ2-5	TRBD1	TRBV5-1	-	CASSTGTGGTETQYF	TGCGCCAGCAGCACCGGGACAGGGGGTACAGAGACCCAGTACTTC
TRBJ1-1	TRBD1	TRBV6-4	few	CASRDRGQNTEAFF	TGTGCCAGCAGGGACAGGGGGCAAAACACTGAAGCTTTCTTT
TRBJ2-1	-	TRBV12-3/TRBV12-4	-	CASAYSYNEQFF	TGTGCCAGCGCTTACAGCTACAATGAGCAGTTCTTC